This is a list of T cell receptor beta chains from one sample in a study of blood T cell repertoires in COVID-19. Sequencing was performed with immunoSEQ multiplex PCR; in TCRdb, only in-frame clones are kept and a portion is missing. Of around 250,000 clones in the sample, over 80% were seen once. The sequencing input was peripheral blood. The receptors were sampled from a man younger than 45 who had recovered from COVID-19. CDR3s include the opening cysteine and the closing phenylalanine or tryptophan. Fields, in order: clone size, J gene, D gene, V gene, CDR3 DNA, CDR3 protein. D genes are given only for firm matches. Rows may omit the clone size; those that give it use once, few, many or a size class.

NA | TRBJ1-6 | NA | TRBV7-9 | TGTGCCAGCAGCTTAGAGGGGATCTATAATTCACCCCTCCACTTT | CASSLEGIYNSPLHF
NA | TRBJ1-2 | TRBD1 | TRBV19 | TGTGCCAGTAGTATATTATTTGGGACAGACGGTGGCTACACCTTC | CASSILFGTDGGYTF
NA | TRBJ1-1 | NA | TRBV6-2/TRBV6-3 | TGTGCCAGCAGTTACGGAGTAGATATCCAAGCTTTCTTT | CASSYGVDIQAFF
NA | TRBJ2-1 | TRBD2 | TRBV19 | TGTGCCAGTGGGACACTAGCGGACCACAATGAGCAGTTCTTC | CASGTLADHNEQFF
NA | TRBJ2-7 | NA | TRBV21-1 | TGTGCCAGCAGCAACTCGGCTGGCGGGGGTTTCTACGAGCAGTACTTC | CASSNSAGGGFYEQYF
NA | TRBJ1-2 | NA | TRBV14 | TGTGCCAGCAGCCCGGGGTGGAGCTATGGCTACACCTTC | CASSPGWSYGYTF
few | TRBJ1-1 | TRBD1 | TRBV2 | TGTGCCAGCAGGGGGGACAGCGAAGCTTTCTTT | CASRGDSEAFF
NA | TRBJ2-1 | TRBD2 | TRBV11-1 | TGTGCCAGCAGCTTGGGAGGGACGCTTTACAATGAGCAGTTCTTC | CASSLGGTLYNEQFF
NA | TRBJ1-1 | TRBD1 | TRBV5-1 | TGCGCCAGCAGGAGGGACAGGGGCACTGAAGCTTTCTTT | CASRRDRGTEAFF
few | TRBJ2-4 | TRBD2 | TRBV7-9 | TGTGCCAGCAGCCCCCCGGGAGGGAACGGAAACATTCAGTACTTC | CASSPPGGNGNIQYF
NA | TRBJ2-5 | TRBD2 | TRBV6-6 | TGTGCCAGCAGTTACGGGGTTAGCGGGGGGAAAGAGACCCAGTACTTC | CASSYGVSGGKETQYF
NA | TRBJ1-5 | NA | TRBV6-5 | TGTGCCAGCAGTTACTCCGGCAGGAATCAGCCCCAGCATTTT | CASSYSGRNQPQHF